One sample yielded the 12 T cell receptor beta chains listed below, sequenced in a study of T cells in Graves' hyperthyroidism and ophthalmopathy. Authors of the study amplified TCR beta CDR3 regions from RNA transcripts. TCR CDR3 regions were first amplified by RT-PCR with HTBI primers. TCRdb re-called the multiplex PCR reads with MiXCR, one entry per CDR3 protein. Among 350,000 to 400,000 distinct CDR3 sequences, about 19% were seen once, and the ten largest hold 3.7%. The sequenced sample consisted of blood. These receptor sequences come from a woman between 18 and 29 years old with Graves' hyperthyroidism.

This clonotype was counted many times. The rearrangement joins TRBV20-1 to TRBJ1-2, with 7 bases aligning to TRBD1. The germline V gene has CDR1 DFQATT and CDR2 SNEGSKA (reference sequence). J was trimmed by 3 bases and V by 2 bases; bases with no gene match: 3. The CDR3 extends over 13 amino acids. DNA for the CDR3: TGCAGTGCTAGACAAACAGGGGACTATGGCTACACCTTC. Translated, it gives CSARQTGDYGYTF.

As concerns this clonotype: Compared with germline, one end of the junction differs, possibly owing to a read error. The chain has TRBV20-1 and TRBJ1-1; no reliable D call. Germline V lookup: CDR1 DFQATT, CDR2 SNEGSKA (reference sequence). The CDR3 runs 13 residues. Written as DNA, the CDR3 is TGCAGTGCCCCGGGTGAGGTGGACTCTGAATCTTTCTTT. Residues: CSAPGEVDSESFF.

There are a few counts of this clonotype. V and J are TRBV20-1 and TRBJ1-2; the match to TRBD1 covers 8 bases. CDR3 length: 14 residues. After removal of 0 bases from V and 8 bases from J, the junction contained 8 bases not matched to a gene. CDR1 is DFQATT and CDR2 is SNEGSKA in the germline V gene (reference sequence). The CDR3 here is CSARDRQGLRGYTF. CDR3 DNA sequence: TGCAGTGCTAGAGATCGACAGGGGCTGAGGGGCTACACCTTC.

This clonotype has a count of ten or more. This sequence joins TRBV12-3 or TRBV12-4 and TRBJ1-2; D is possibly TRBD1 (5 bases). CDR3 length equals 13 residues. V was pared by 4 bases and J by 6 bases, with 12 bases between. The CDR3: CASSYSRRDGYTF. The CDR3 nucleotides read TGTGCCAGCAGTTACAGCCGCAGGGATGGCTACACCTTC.

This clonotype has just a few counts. The DNA for the CDR3 is TGTGCCAGCAGCGTAGAAGGACCTGGAAACACCATATATTTT. As protein: CASSVEGPGNTIYF. This rearrangement joins TRBV9 to TRBJ1-3, with no clear D. CDR3 size: 14 residues. Between the trimmed V and J ends, which lost 0 bases and 2 bases, there was a span of 6 bases. Germline V gene data show CDR1 as SGDLS and CDR2 as YYNGEE.

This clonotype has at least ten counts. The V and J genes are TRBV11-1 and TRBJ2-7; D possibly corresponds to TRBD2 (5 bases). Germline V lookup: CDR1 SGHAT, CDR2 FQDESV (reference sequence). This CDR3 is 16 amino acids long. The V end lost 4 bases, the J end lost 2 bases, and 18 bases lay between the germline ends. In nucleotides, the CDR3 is TGTGCCAGCAGCTCTTCGGTTGTTGCGGGTACCTACGAGCAGTACTTC. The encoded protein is CASSSSVVAGTYEQYF.

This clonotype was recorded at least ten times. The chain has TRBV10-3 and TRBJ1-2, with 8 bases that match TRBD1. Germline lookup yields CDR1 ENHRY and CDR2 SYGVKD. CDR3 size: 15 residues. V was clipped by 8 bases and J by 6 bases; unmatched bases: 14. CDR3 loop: CAISPNAGGGNGYTF. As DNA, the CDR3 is TGTGCCATCTCTCCCAACGCAGGGGGCGGAAATGGCTACACCTTC.

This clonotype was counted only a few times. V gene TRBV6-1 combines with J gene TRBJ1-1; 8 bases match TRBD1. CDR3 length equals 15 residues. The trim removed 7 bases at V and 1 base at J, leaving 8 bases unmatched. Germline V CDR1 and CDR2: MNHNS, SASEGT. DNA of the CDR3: TGTGCCAGCATATTCTCAGGGGGCAGGAACACTGAAGCTTTCTTT. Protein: CASIFSGGRNTEAFF.

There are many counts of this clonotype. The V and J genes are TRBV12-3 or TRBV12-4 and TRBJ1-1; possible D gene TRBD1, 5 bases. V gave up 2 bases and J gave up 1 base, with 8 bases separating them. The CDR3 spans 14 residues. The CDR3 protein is CASSLRGPNTEAFF. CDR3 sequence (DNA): TGTGCCAGCAGTTTAAGGGGACCGAACACTGAAGCTTTCTTT.

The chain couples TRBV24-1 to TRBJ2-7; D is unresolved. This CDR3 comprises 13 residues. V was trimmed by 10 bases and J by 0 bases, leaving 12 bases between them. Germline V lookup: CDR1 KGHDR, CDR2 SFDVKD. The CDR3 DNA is TGTGCCACTGGGCGACGTGGCTCCTACGAGCAGTACTTC. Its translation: CATGRRGSYEQYF.

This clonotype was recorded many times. In DNA form, the CDR3 reads TGTGCCAGCAGGGACAGGGGTGGAACCGGGGAGCTGTTTTTT. Protein: CASRDRGGTGELFF. This chain connects TRBV2 to TRBJ2-2, with 9 bases that match TRBD1. Per germline, CDR1 SNHLY and CDR2 FYNNEI. The V segment lost 6 bases and the J segment 5 bases; nucleotides outside the gene matches: 4. The CDR3 is 14 amino acids.

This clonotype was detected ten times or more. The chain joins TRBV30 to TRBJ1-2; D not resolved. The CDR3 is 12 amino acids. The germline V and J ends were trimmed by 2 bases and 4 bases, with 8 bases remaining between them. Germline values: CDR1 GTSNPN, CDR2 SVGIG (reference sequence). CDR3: CAWSLWGYGYTF. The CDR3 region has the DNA TGTGCCTGGAGTCTCTGGGGCTATGGCTACACCTTC.